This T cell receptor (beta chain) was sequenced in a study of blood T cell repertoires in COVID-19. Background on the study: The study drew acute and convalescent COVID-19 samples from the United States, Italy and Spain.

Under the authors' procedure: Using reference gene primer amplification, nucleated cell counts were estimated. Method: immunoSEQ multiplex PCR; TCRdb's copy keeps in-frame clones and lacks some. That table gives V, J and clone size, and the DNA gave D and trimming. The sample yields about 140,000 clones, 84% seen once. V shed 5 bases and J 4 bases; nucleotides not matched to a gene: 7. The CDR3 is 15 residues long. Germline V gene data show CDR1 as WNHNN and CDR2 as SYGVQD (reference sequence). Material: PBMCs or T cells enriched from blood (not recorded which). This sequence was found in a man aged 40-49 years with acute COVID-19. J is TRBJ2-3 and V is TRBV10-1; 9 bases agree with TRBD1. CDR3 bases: TGCGCCAGCAGTCACGGGACAGGGAACCCAGATACGCAGTATTTT. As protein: CASSHGTGNPDTQYF.